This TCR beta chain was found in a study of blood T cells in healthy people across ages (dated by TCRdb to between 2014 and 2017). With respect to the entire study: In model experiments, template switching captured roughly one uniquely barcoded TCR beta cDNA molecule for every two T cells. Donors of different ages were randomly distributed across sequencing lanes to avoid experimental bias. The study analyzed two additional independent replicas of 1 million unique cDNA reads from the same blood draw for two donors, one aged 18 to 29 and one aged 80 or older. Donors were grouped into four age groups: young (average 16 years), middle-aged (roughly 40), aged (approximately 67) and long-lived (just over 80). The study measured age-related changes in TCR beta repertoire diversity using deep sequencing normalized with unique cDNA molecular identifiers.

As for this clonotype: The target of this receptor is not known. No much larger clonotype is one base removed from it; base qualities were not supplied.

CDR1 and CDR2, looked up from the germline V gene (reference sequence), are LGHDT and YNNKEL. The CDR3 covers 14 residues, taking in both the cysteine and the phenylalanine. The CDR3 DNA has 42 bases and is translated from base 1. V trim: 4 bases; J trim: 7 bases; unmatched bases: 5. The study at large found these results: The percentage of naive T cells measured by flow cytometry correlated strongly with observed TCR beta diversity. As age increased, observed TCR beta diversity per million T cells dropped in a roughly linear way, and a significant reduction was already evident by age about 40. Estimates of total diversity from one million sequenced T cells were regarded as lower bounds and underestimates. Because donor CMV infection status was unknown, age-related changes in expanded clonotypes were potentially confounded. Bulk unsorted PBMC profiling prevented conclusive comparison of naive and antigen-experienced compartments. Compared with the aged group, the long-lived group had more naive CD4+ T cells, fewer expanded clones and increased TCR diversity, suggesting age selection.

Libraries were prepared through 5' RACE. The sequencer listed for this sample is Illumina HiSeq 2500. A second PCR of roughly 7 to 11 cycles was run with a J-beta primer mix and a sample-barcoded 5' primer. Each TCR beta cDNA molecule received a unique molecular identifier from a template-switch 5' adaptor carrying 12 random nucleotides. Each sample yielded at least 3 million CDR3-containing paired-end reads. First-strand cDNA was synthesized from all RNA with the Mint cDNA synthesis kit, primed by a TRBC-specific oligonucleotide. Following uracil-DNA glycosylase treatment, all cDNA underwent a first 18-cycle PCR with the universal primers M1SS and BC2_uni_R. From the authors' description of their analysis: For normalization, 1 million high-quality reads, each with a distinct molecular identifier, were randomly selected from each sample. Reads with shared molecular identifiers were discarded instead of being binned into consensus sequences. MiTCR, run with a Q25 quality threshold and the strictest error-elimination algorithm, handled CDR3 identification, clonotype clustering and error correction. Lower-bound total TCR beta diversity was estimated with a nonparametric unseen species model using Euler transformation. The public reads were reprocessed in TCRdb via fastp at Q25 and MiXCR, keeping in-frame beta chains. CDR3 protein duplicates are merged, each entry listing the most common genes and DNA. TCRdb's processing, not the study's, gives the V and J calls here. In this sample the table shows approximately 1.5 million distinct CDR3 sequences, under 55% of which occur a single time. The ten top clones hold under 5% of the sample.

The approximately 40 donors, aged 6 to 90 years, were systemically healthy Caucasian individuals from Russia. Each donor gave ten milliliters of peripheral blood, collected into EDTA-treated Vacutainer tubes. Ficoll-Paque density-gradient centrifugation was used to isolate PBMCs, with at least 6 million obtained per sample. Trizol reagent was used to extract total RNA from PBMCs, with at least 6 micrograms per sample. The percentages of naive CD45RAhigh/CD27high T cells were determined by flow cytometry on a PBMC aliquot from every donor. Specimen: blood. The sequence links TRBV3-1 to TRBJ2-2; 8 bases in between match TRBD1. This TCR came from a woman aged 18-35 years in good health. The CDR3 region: CASSLRGRGGELFF. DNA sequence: TGTGCCAGCAGCCTCAGGGGGCGTGGCGGGGAGCTGTTTTTT.